Below are 18 T cell receptor beta chains sequenced from a single sample in a study of blood T cell repertoires in COVID-19. The protocol was immunoSEQ multiplex PCR, while the TCRdb copy is restricted to in-frame clones and leaves out a portion. This sample has 350,000 to 450,000 clones, with roughly nine tenths found just once. Sequencing was performed on PBMCs or T cells enriched from blood (not recorded which). These receptors came from a woman between 35 and 50 years old who had been exposed to COVID-19.

The CDR3 DNA reads TGTGCCAGTAGTATAGTGGTTCAGGGTCCCCAAGAGACCCAGTACTTC. It encodes CASSIVVQGPQETQYF. V usage is TRBV19 and J usage is TRBJ2-5, with D perhaps TRBD1 (5 bases). V was clipped by 1 base and J by 1 base, with 13 bases between them. The CDR3 loop spans 16 amino acids. The germline gives CDR1 LNHDA, CDR2 SQIVND (reference sequence).

This chain joins TRBV19 and TRBJ2-7, with 7 bases fitting TRBD2. CDR1 is LNHDA and CDR2 is SQIVND in the germline V gene (reference sequence). CDR3 length: 14 amino acids. V gave up 4 bases and J gave up 2 bases; unmatched junction bases: 5. CDR3 loop: CASSKGRETYEQYF. DNA of the CDR3: TGTGCCAGTAGTAAGGGGAGGGAGACCTACGAGCAGTACTTC. Full variable domain (missing parts from reference TRBV19 and TRBJ2-7): DGGITQSPKYLFRKEGQNVTLSCEQNLNHDAMYWYRQDPGQGLRLIYYSQIVNDFQKGDIAEGYSVSREKKESFPLTVTSAQKNPTAFYLCASSKGRETYEQYFGPGTRLTVT.

V gene TRBV24-1 combines with J gene TRBJ2-7; TRBD1 aligns across 8 bases. Germline V gives CDR1 KGHDR, CDR2 SFDVKD. The CDR3 has 14 residues. Losses at the gene ends were 4 bases for V and 5 bases for J; bases not matched to a gene: 6. The CDR3 region is CATSDAWTGNEQYF. The CDR3 bases are TGTGCCACCAGTGACGCTTGGACAGGGAACGAGCAGTACTTC.

This chain connects TRBV5-6 to TRBJ2-1, with a weak D call TRBD1 (8 bases). Germline V gene sequence: CDR1 SGHDT, CDR2 YYEEEE. The CDR3 runs 14 residues. V lost 6 bases, J lost 0 bases, and 10 bases lay in between. The DNA for the CDR3 is TGTGCCAGCAACAGGGGGGGCTCCTACAATGAGCAGTTCTTC. This encodes CASNRGGSYNEQFF.

The genes are TRBV6-5 and TRBJ2-7; 7 bases fit TRBD1. After removal of 2 bases from V and 0 bases from J, the junction contained 4 bases not matched to a gene. Germline CDR1 reads MNHEY; CDR2 reads SVGAGI. This CDR3 comprises 15 residues. The CDR3 spells CASSYGEGASYEQYF. CDR3 DNA: TGTGCCAGCAGTTACGGAGAGGGGGCCTCCTACGAGCAGTACTTC.

The chain couples TRBV10-1 to TRBJ2-2; D remains unclear. The CDR3 spans 13 residues. CDR1 is WNHNN, CDR2 SYGVQD, per germline (reference sequence). Deletions cut 4 bases from V and 1 base from J, with 4 bases between. The CDR3 DNA is TGCGCCAGCAGTGTCAGGAACACCGGGGAGCTGTTTTTT. It specifies CASSVRNTGELFF.

J is TRBJ2-2 and V is TRBV7-2, with TRBD2 matching 7 bases. CDR3 length: 16 amino acids. J was trimmed by 0 bases and V by 5 bases; bases with no gene match: 6. The V gene's germline CDR1 is SGHTA and CDR2 FQGNSA. The CDR3 coding sequence is TGTGCCAGCAGCCTGACCAGCGGGACGAACACCGGGGAGCTGTTTTTT. Translation: CASSLTSGTNTGELFF.

The chain links TRBV7-9 to TRBJ1-6; TRBD1 matches 7 bases. The CDR3 covers 16 residues. The ends lost 5 bases at V and 8 bases at J; junction bases unmatched: 12. The germline V gene encodes CDR1 SEHNR and CDR2 FQNEAQ (reference sequence). The CDR3 DNA reads TGTGCCAGCAGCCCCACCATGACAGGGTATGATTCACCCCTCCACTTT. It specifies CASSPTMTGYDSPLHF.

The chain recombines TRBV7-2 with TRBJ2-1, with 9 bases that match TRBD2. V shed 6 bases, J shed 5 bases, and the junction held 20 bases outside the gene matches. The CDR3 is made up of 19 amino acids. CDR1 SGHTA and CDR2 FQGNSA come from the germline V gene. CDR3 coding DNA: TGTGCCAGCAGTCCCAACTGGCGGGGCGGGGGGGCCCCAAACAATGAGCAGTTCTTC. It encodes CASSPNWRGGGAPNNEQFF.

The V call is TRBV10-1, the J call TRBJ1-6; TRBD1 aligns across 8 bases. This CDR3 contains 13 residues. Per the germline V gene, CDR1 is WNHNN and CDR2 is SYGVQD (reference sequence). Unmatched junction bases numbered 2, after V lost 9 bases and J lost 4 bases. Here the CDR3 DNA reads TGCGCCAGGACAGGGGCGTATAATTCACCCCTCCACTTT. It is translated as CARTGAYNSPLHF.

The rearrangement links TRBV5-1 to TRBJ2-7; 11 bases align to TRBD2. In germline, CDR1 is SGHRS, CDR2 YFSETQ. The CDR3 is made up of 18 amino acids. V shed 0 bases and J 0 bases; nucleotides not matched to a gene: 8. The CDR3 loop reads CASSLETSGARSSYEQYF. The CDR3 DNA follows: TGCGCCAGCAGCTTGGAGACTAGCGGGGCCCGAAGCTCCTACGAGCAGTACTTC.

This clone was found once. This chain joins TRBV29-1 and TRBJ2-7; D uncertain. V shed 4 bases and J shed 5 bases, with 15 bases lying between them. Germline values: CDR1 SQVTM, CDR2 ANQGSEA. This CDR3 has 13 amino acids. Here the CDR3 reads CSVGQAPNDEQYF. In DNA, the CDR3 is TGCAGCGTTGGGCAGGCTCCCAACGACGAGCAGTACTTC.

The sample holds one count of this clone. The chain links TRBV27 to TRBJ2-5, with TRBD1 as a possible D gene (6 bases). The CDR3 is 13 amino acids. Germline CDR1 and CDR2: MNHEY and SMNVEV (reference sequence). Trimming took 6 bases from V and 10 from J, leaving 18 bases between them. As DNA, the CDR3 is TGTGCCAGCAGAGACAGGACCTTACGTGACCAGTACTTC. This encodes CASRDRTLRDQYF.

The chain has TRBV5-1 and TRBJ2-1; D is possibly TRBD1 (5 bases). The CDR3 runs 13 residues. In germline, CDR1 is SGHRS, CDR2 YFSETQ. V was trimmed by 4 bases and J by 10 bases, leaving 15 bases between them. Written as DNA, the CDR3 is TGCGCCAGCAGCGCATTAGCTGCAGGGGAGCAGTTCTTC. This codes for CASSALAAGEQFF.

The rearrangement links TRBV9 to TRBJ2-7, with D perhaps matching TRBD1 (5 bases). The CDR3 extends over 13 amino acids. Trimming removed 0 bases from V and 1 base from J, with 5 bases in between. Germline V gene lookup returns CDR1 SGDLS and CDR2 YYNGEE. CDR3 amino acids: CASSVGQSYEQYF. DNA for the CDR3: TGTGCCAGCAGCGTAGGACAGTCCTACGAGCAGTACTTC.

This clone appeared once. The CDR3 bases are TGTGCCAGCTCACCGCGGACGGGGAGCACTGAAGCTTTCTTT. Its protein product is CASSPRTGSTEAFF. This sequence joins TRBV18 and TRBJ1-1; no clear D gene. Germline CDR1 reads KGHSH; CDR2 reads LQKENI. V was pared by 3 bases and J by 4 bases, with 12 bases between. CDR3 length: 14 residues. The full variable domain, rest sourced from reference TRBV18 and TRBJ1-1, is NAGVMQNPRHLVRRRGQEARLRCSPMKGHSHVYWYRQLPEEGLKFMVYLQKENIIDESGMPKERFSAEFPKEGPSILRIQQVVRGDSAAYFCASSPRTGSTEAFFGQGTRLTVV.

The chain employs TRBV2 and TRBJ2-5, with a weak D call TRBD1 (5 bases). The germline CDR1 and CDR2 sequences are SNHLY and FYNNEI. The V end lost 2 bases, the J end lost 4 bases, and 5 bases lay between the germline ends. This CDR3 region has 12 residues. The CDR3 region is CASSERGETQYF. The CDR3 DNA is TGTGCCAGCAGTGAAAGGGGAGAGACCCAGTACTTC.

This clone showed up just once. This sequence joins TRBV7-2 and TRBJ2-7; 8 positions match TRBD2. The germline V gene has CDR1 SGHTA and CDR2 FQGNSA. The CDR3 runs 15 residues. V dropped 0 bases and J dropped 5; count of bases not matched to a gene: 6. CDR3 protein: CASSLAGGRINEQYF. CDR3 DNA sequence: TGTGCCAGCAGCTTAGCAGGCGGGAGGATTAACGAGCAGTACTTC.